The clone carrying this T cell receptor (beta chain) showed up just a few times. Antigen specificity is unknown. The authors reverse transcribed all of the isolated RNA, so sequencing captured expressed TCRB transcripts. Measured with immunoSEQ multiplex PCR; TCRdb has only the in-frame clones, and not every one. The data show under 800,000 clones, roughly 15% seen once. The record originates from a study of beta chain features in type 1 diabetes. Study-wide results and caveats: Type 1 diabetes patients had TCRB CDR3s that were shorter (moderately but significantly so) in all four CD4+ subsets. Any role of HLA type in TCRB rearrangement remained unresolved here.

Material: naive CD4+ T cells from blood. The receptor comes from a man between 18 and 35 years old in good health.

As DNA, the CDR3 is TGTGCCAGCAGCTTAGAGACCAGTATCCAGCATTTT. Translation: CASSLETSIQHF. The rearrangement links TRBV7-9 to TRBJ1-5; D gene ambiguous. The length of the CDR3 is 12 residues. V was clipped by 1 base and J by 12 bases, with 10 bases between them. The germline gives CDR1 SEHNR, CDR2 FQNEAQ (reference sequence). The whole variable domain, filled in from reference TRBV7-9 and TRBJ1-5, reads DTGVSQNPRHKITKRGQNVTFRCDPISEHNRLYWYRQTLGQGPEFLTYFQNEAQLEKSRLLSDRFSAERPKGSFSTLEIQRTEQGDSAMYLCASSLETSIQHFGDGTRLSIL.